Sequencing of this T cell receptor (beta chain) was carried out in a study of cytomegalovirus exposure and HLA in healthy donors (dated by TCRdb to 2015 to 2018). In the study overall: According to an earlier analysis of several hundred of the donors, about 190 million T cells yielded some 120 million unique TCR beta sequences and around 300 Gb of sequence data. The genetic ancestry cluster associated with self-reported Caucasian donors included roughly 84% of the roughly 380 genotyped donors. A later genetic analysis used genome-wide SNP genotypes for about 65% of the roughly 670 donors, treating that subset as a discovery cohort. An early release covering 500 to 750 HLA-typed donors comprised around 300 gigabases of sequencing data and 65 million to 100 million unique TCR sequences. Donor age, sex, ethnicity and CMV serostatus were compiled alongside the repertoire data. In an earlier analysis of 587 of the donors, high-throughput TCR beta sequencing was used to judge whether each TCR beta V gene segment behaved as functional or pseudogenic. The T cell repertoires of 666 subjects were profiled by immunosequencing and related to cytomegalovirus serostatus. Among around 400 genotyped donors of the cohort, an average of approximately 220,000 unique TCR beta nucleotide sequences was sequenced per donor, of which about 19% were non-productive. Several DR-DQ haplotypes were treated as single units for association and clustering because of strong linkage in the cohort. Every repertoire in the discovery cohort had been generated on one and the same sequencing platform. The study combined high-throughput TCR immunosequencing, statistical association of individual TCRs with disease status, and machine learning to predict cytomegalovirus infection status. HLA typing included class I and class II loci at four-digit resolution. The study was designed to test whether signatures of past pathogen exposure could be identified by cataloging public T cell receptors. The number of donors typed differed by locus, with about 629-640 for A, B, C, DRB1 and DQB1, approximately 500 for DQA1, about 610 for DPA1, and 450 to 480 for DPB1. In a later analysis, previously published TCR beta repertoires from 670 or so donors were re-analyzed and high-resolution HLA genotyping was added so that TCR occurrence patterns could be studied. A separate validation cohort of about 110 different subjects was used in addition to the roughly 620-subject first cohort. The later analysis used no new phenotypic data to find candidate immune exposures, relying instead on TCR beta sequences and their occurrence across donors.

About this clone: Its target antigen remains unknown. No qualities accompany the bases; no much larger clone lies one base away.

Libraries were built with the immunoSEQ multiplex PCR assay. For the multiplex PCR, a mixture combining 60 forward primers for TCR Vbeta segments and 13 reverse primers for TCR Jbeta segments was used. A multiplex PCR assay on genomic DNA amplified the CDR3 region of rearranged TCR beta genes. The Illumina HiSeq System was used to sequence the amplified TCR beta libraries as 87-base-pair reads. Turning to the authors' computational methods: A later analysis tallied 75 million to 95 million unique TCR beta chains across the 640 or so repertoires, and approximately 9.9 million of those chains were shared by two or more donors. Raw reads were error-corrected and collapsed into unique sequences with a nearest-neighbor algorithm that merged closely related sequences to remove PCR and sequencing errors. To assign V, D and J gene segments, CDR3 sequences were aligned to IMGT reference sequences. Each retained sequence needed at least a six-nucleotide match to both a V gene segment and a J gene segment. A rearrangement counted as productive if the CDR3 had no stop codons and remained in frame with V and J, and every other rearrangement counted as non-productive. CDR3 was defined by IMGT convention, running from the second conserved V-encoded cysteine to the conserved J-encoded phenylalanine. In an earlier analysis of around 570 of the donors, sequences lacking an unambiguous match to a single V gene segment were excluded. An earlier analysis of approximately 590 of the donors classified V segments as functional when productive rearrangements were above 56.7% and as segregating when the standard deviation between donors was above 5%. A statistical classification framework was developed to diagnose cytomegalovirus status using the catalog of TCR beta chain sequences. In a later analysis, TCR nucleotide sequences were compared against IMGT/GENE-DB human TR gene sequences so that V and J genes could be assigned. A later analysis assigned CDR3 sequences and most-parsimonious VDJ recombination scenarios with the TCRdist pipeline. In a later analysis, each TCR beta chain was defined by its CDR3 amino acid sequence together with its V-gene family, and reads lacking a unique V-gene family were excluded. A later analysis removed 592 highly shared, low-generation-probability nucleotide sequences to deal with suspected cross-contamination and a sequencing artifact. In a later analysis, a clonal expansion index was calculated for each public chain from normalized within-repertoire ranks of inferred template counts. In a later analysis, generation probabilities were computed using a VDJ recombination model fitted to out-of-frame rearrangements, and the results were checked against IGoR. In a later analysis, hypergeometric tests were used to score TCR-TCR, TCR-HLA and TCR-CMV co-occurrence, with a repertoire-size bias correction applied to TCR pairs. A later analysis estimated false discovery rates by permuting HLA or CMV assignments 20 times. A later analysis grouped co-occurring TCRs with DBSCAN, adding TCRdist sequence similarity when clustering within HLA-allele-positive subsets. Repertoires with fewer than 30,000 or more than 120,000 public chains were left out of co-occurrence clustering, as were five repertoires with anomalous nucleotide sharing. Here the immuneACCESS table is served through TCRdb, limited to in-frame sequences with V and J called. Missing clones are a known gap in these copies; in checked studies unresolved V genes cover under half, and the rest lacks a known reason. That table furnishes V, J and clone size, whereas the DNA furnished D and trimming. The sample table lists about 110,000 clones, roughly 66% of them with a count of one. The biggest ten clones account for roughly 2.2% of the sample.

Broad study findings and their caveats: Across donors, most TCR sequences were observed very rarely, whereas some public TCRs were present in many individuals. Cytomegalovirus status was reported to be diagnosed by the classifier with high specificity and sensitivity in both the original and validation cohorts. A few of the identified cytomegalovirus-associated TCR beta chains were confirmed in vitro to be specific for cytomegalovirus antigens. Broadly in line with IMGT annotations, most TCR beta V segments showed up in productive rearrangements about 87% or about 30% of the time in an earlier analysis of under 700 of the donors. In a later analysis, TCR association rates were found to vary across HLA loci, with the most associated TCRs seen for DRB1 alleles and the fewest for HLA-C alleles. In a later analysis, 16,951 TCR beta sequences were associated with specific HLA alleles at a false discovery rate of 0.05. Because HLA typing was missing for some donors at each locus, association tests included only the typed subset. In a later analysis, HLA-associated TCR beta chains were found to be more clonally expanded and to have lower generation probabilities than equally common non-associated chains. Correlated functional status among segregating V segments might reflect linkage disequilibrium, but an unknown experimental factor could not be ruled out. A cluster of highly shared sequence variants was judged likely to represent a technical artifact of the sequencing pipeline. For the cohort, immune exposure information was limited to CMV serostatus. Strong co-occurrence of HLA alleles, especially DR and DQ, made assigning TCR associations to individual alleles difficult. The cohort was sequenced for TCR beta chains only, and without alpha or paired-chain data the features that could be detected were limited. Sequencing depth was assumed to be roughly uniform across donors in the presence/absence analyses, though that assumption may not hold. A later analysis reported that several top co-occurrence clusters appeared linked to parvovirus B19, influenza, CMV and Epstein-Barr virus. The study listed approximately 150 TCR beta chains as associated with cytomegalovirus. An association between a missense DCLRE1C variant and V-gene and J-gene trimming of TCR beta chains was found in a later genetic analysis and replicated in an independent cohort. A further reported finding was that TCR beta sequences accurately predicted the HLA-A and HLA-B alleles for most subjects in the first cohort. It was suggested by the authors that the approach could potentially be generalized to other disease states and immunological phenotypes. A later analysis found that most CMV-associated TCR beta chains appeared HLA-restricted, with HLA associations seemingly driven largely by CMV exposure. Because counts were too low, some 17 rarely observed V segments, including chromosome 9 orphons, were left out of the earlier analysis of a few hundred of the donors. A later genetic analysis reported fewer N-insertions in productive TCRs among donors in an Asian-associated ancestry cluster than the approximately 670-donor mean. Some IMGT-functional V segments, including TRBV6-2 and TRBV6-3, could not be told apart with the 87-base-pair reads, so those segments were excluded.

The cohort consisted of approximately 690 healthy bone marrow donors. At the time of sampling, all cohort members were nominally healthy, though unrecorded immune exposures were likely present. The donor was CMV seronegative and belonged to the group of 320 or so seronegative cohort members. A peripheral blood sample was collected from each donor, and TCR beta sequencing was performed on peripheral blood mononuclear cells. The Qiagen DNeasy Blood Extraction Kit was used to extract genomic DNA from the blood cell samples. V sheds 5 bases and J sheds 5 bases, leaving 15 bases between their ends. From a lookup of the germline V gene, CDR1 and CDR2 are MDHEN and SYDVKM. The CDR3 runs 14 residues from the cysteine to the phenylalanine. The entry retains the CDR3 DNA only, 42 bases that are in frame from base 1.

The TCR originated in a woman aged 30 to 39 in good health and CMV-seronegative. The specimen was PBMCs. Recombination linked TRBV28 to TRBJ1-1, and perhaps TRBD1 as D gene, on 5 matching bases. The nucleotides read TGTGCCAGCAGTCTTAATTGGGGGGGGACTGAAGCTTTCTTT. Its coded protein is CASSLNWGGTEAFF.